The 28 T cell receptor beta chains below come from one sample, sequenced in a study of blood T cells in healthy people across ages. Next came a second PCR, run for roughly 6 to 11 cycles, which used a sample-barcoded 5' primer along with a J-beta primer mix. TCRdb called the 5' RACE reads again in MiXCR, with one record for every CDR3 protein. The sample lists around 600,000 distinct CDR3 sequences, under 55% occurring once. What was sequenced was blood. The receptors originated from an elderly man in good health.

The V gene is TRBV3-1, the J gene TRBJ2-5; D is uncertain. Trimming removed 0 bases from V and 5 bases from J, with 7 bases in between. Germline assignment: CDR1 LGHDT and CDR2 YNNKEL (reference sequence). The CDR3 spans 13 residues. The chain's CDR3 is CASSQEWTETQYF. CDR3 nucleotide sequence: TGTGCCAGCAGCCAAGAGTGGACGGAGACCCAGTACTTC.

This clonotype turned up a few times. The V and J genes are TRBV6-5 and TRBJ2-7; D is possibly TRBD2 (7 bases). The CDR3 runs to 15 residues. Germline CDR1 is MNHEY and CDR2 is SVGAGI. Trimming stripped 6 bases from V and 0 bases from J, with 15 bases between. CDR3 sequence: CASRTAGASSYEQYF. The CDR3, as DNA: TGTGCCAGCAGAACCGCGGGGGCCAGCTCCTACGAGCAGTACTTC.

The V call is TRBV6-4, the J call TRBJ1-6; 7 bases align to TRBD1. V lost 6 bases and J lost 5; bases outside the gene matches: 10. The CDR3 totals 16 residues. Germline CDR1 reads MRHNA; CDR2 reads SNTAGT. The CDR3 spells CASREDRNQHNSPLHF. The CDR3 coding sequence is TGTGCCAGCAGGGAGGACAGGAACCAACATAATTCACCCCTCCACTTT.

Details on this clonotype: Just one base apart from a much larger clone, this may be a read error. V gene TRBV6-5 combines with J gene TRBJ2-3; no definite D call. Trimming took 0 bases from V and 1 from J, leaving 5 bases between them. The CDR3 consists of 14 residues. Germline V gives CDR1 MNHEY, CDR2 SVGAGI. CDR3 protein: CASSYSQGTDTQYF. CDR3 DNA: TGTGCCAGCAGTTACTCGCAAGGCACAGATACGCAGTATTTT.

The J gene is TRBJ1-1, the V gene TRBV7-9; D gene unclear. The CDR3 length is 14 residues. From germline, CDR1 is SEHNR and CDR2 FQNEAQ (reference sequence). V was shortened by 8 bases and J by 3 bases, with 16 bases between the two germline ends. The CDR3 DNA is TGTGCCAGCTCATTTAGTGTTATGGACACTGAAGCTTTCTTT. Translation: CASSFSVMDTEAFF. The full variable domain, with the rest looked up from reference TRBV7-9 and TRBJ1-1, is DTGVSQNPRHKITKRGQNVTFRCDPISEHNRLYWYRQTLGQGPEFLTYFQNEAQLEKSRLLSDRFSAERPKGSFSTLEIQRTEQGDSAMYLCASSFSVMDTEAFFGQGTRLTVV.

The V call is TRBV12-3 or TRBV12-4, the J call TRBJ2-1; TRBD2 aligns across 9 bases. V trimming: 7 bases; J trimming: 4 bases; junction bases outside the gene matches: 5. This CDR3 has 14 residues. CDR3 residues: CASIQAGGYNEQFF. Written as DNA, the CDR3 is TGTGCCAGCATCCAAGCGGGAGGTTACAATGAGCAGTTCTTC.

The genes are TRBV5-1 and TRBJ2-2; 7 nucleotides agree with TRBD2. This CDR3 is built from 17 residues. V lost 0 bases, J lost 3 bases, and 8 bases stayed unmatched. Germline CDR1 SGHRS, CDR2 YFSETQ. CDR3 DNA: TGCGCCAGCAGCTTGGAATCTAGCGGAGGATACACCGGGGAGCTGTTTTTT. It translates to CASSLESSGGYTGELFF. Supplemented by reference TRBV5-1 and TRBJ2-2, the full variable domain reads KAGVTQTPRYLIKTRGQQVTLSCSPISGHRSVSWYQQTPGQGLQFLFEYFSETQRNKGNFPGRFSGRQFSNSRSEMNVSTLELGDSALYLCASSLESSGGYTGELFFGEGSRLTVL.

This rearrangement joins TRBV30 to TRBJ2-1, with 10 bases matching TRBD2. The ends lost 6 bases at V and 11 bases at J; junction bases unmatched: 16. Germline V gives CDR1 GTSNPN, CDR2 SVGIG (reference sequence). The CDR3 sequence is 15 residues long. CDR3 DNA sequence: TGTGCCTGTAATCCCCTAAGAGCGGGAGGGCCAAAGCAGTTCTTC. This encodes CACNPLRAGGPKQFF.

V and J are TRBV3-1 and TRBJ2-6; D might be TRBD2 (6 bases). Trimming stripped 4 bases from V and 4 bases from J, with 11 bases between. Per germline, CDR1 LGHDT and CDR2 YNNKEL (reference sequence). There are 15 residues in the CDR3. CDR3 bases: TGTGCCAGCAGCCGACGGGGGTACGGGGCCAACGTCCTGACTTTC. This encodes CASSRRGYGANVLTF.

The gene calls are TRBV12-3 or TRBV12-4 and TRBJ2-4; D uncertain. V lost 5 bases to trimming and J lost 0 bases, with 17 bases between them. The CDR3 extends over 17 amino acids. The CDR3: CASSPRNLGVAKNIQYF. The CDR3 nucleotides read TGTGCCAGCAGTCCCCGAAACCTTGGGGTAGCCAAAAACATTCAGTACTTC.

The rearrangement uses TRBV20-1 and TRBJ2-3; either TRBD1 or TRBD2 may supply D (5 bases each). The ends were cut back, 0 bases at V and 3 bases at J, with 13 bases in the middle. Per the germline V gene, CDR1 is DFQATT and CDR2 is SNEGSKA (reference sequence). This CDR3 region has 15 residues. The chain's CDR3 is CSARDNRGGTDTQYF. CDR3 DNA: TGCAGTGCTAGAGATAATAGGGGCGGGACAGATACGCAGTATTTT.

Comments on this clonotype: A much more abundant neighbour one base away suggests this may be a read error. This chain connects TRBV7-9 to TRBJ2-5; D remains unclear. The CDR3 spans 16 residues. The V end lost 3 bases, the J end lost 1 base, and 15 bases lay between the germline ends. Germline-derived CDR1 and CDR2 are SEHNR and FQNEAQ (reference sequence). The CDR3 DNA sequence: TGTGCCAGCAGCTTGAGCGCTGTGGAAACCCAAGAGACCCAGTACTTC. Residues: CASSLSAVETQETQYF.

CDR3 DNA: TGCAGTGCCAGGAGGATCTATGGCTACACCTTC. Its translation: CSARRIYGYTF. The chain couples TRBV20-1 to TRBJ1-2, with unresolved D. This CDR3 contains 11 residues. The germline CDR1 and CDR2 sequences are DFQATT and SNEGSKA (reference sequence). Between the trimmed V and J ends, which lost 6 bases and 4 bases, there was a span of 9 bases.

In this sample, this clonotype turned up a few times. This chain connects TRBV3-1 to TRBJ2-5, with 8 bases identical to TRBD1. The CDR3 spans 15 residues. Germline V gene lookup returns CDR1 LGHDT and CDR2 YNNKEL (reference sequence). Trimming at V came to 1 base and at J to 5 bases, leaving 6 bases not matched to a gene. CDR3 amino acids: CASSQGTGWMETQYF. CDR3 bases: TGTGCCAGCAGCCAAGGGACAGGGTGGATGGAGACCCAGTACTTC.

This clonotype has just a few counts. This rearrangement joins TRBV20-1 to TRBJ1-2; 7 nucleotides agree with TRBD1. The CDR3 has 14 amino acids. CDR1 and CDR2 (germline): DFQATT, SNEGSKA (reference sequence). The V segment lost 1 base and the J segment 7 bases; nucleotides outside the gene matches: 9. Here the CDR3 reads CSARGGDSRSGYTF. CDR3 in DNA: TGCAGTGCTAGAGGGGGGGACAGCCGCTCTGGCTACACCTTC.

Note on this clonotype: A much bigger clone sits one base away, suggesting this may be a read error. The V and J genes are TRBV6-5 and TRBJ2-5, with D possibly TRBD2 on 6 matching bases. CDR1 and CDR2 (germline): MNHEY, SVGAGI. The CDR3 is 15 residues long. The V end was cut by 6 bases, the J end by 11 bases, with 25 bases between. CDR3 DNA: TGTGCCAGCAGCCCAGAAGGGCTAGCCCGTCGGGGGCAGTACTTC. Encoded protein: CASSPEGLARRGQYF.

This chain connects TRBV20-1 to TRBJ1-1; D ambiguous. The ends were cut back, 3 bases at V and 1 base at J, with 12 bases in the middle. The CDR3 extends over 14 amino acids. Germline-derived CDR1 and CDR2 are DFQATT and SNEGSKA (reference sequence). CDR3 nucleotide sequence: TGCAGTGCTAGGAGGAGGGAATCGAACACTGAAGCTTTCTTT. As protein: CSARRRESNTEAFF.

The chain recombines TRBV6-2 or TRBV6-3 with TRBJ2-5; the match to TRBD1 covers 7 bases. There are 13 residues in the CDR3. With 6 bases clipped from V and 11 bases from J, the junction kept 12 bases outside the gene matches. Germline values: CDR1 MNHEY, CDR2 SVGEGT. CDR3 sequence reads: CASRLTGVGEQYF. The CDR3 coding sequence is TGTGCCAGCAGACTAACAGGGGTGGGGGAGCAGTACTTC.

V is TRBV2 and J is TRBJ1-6; the match to TRBD1 covers 11 bases. This CDR3 contains 16 residues. Looked up from germline, CDR1 is SNHLY and CDR2 is FYNNEI. V was clipped by 7 bases and J by 7 bases; unmatched bases: 9. CDR3 sequence (DNA): TGTGCCAGCACCGCGTGGACAGGGGGCGAGAATTCACCCCTCCACTTT. This encodes CASTAWTGGENSPLHF.

V and J are TRBV20-1 and TRBJ1-2; D ambiguous. Per the germline V gene, CDR1 is DFQATT and CDR2 is SNEGSKA (reference sequence). The V and J ends lost 7 bases and 9 bases respectively, with 12 bases between them. This CDR3 comprises 10 residues. The chain's CDR3 is CSVVAASYTF. For the CDR3, the DNA is TGCAGTGTTGTTGCGGCGAGCTACACCTTC.

The chain has TRBV20-1 and TRBJ2-1; 9 nucleotides agree with TRBD1. J gave up 9 bases and V 6 bases, and 9 bases lay outside the gene matches. In germline, CDR1 is DFQATT, CDR2 SNEGSKA (reference sequence). CDR3 length equals 13 residues. The CDR3 bases are TGCAGTGCACCCAGTACAGGGGGCGGTGAGCAGTTCTTC. Translating gives CSAPSTGGGEQFF.

The rearrangement uses TRBV20-1 and TRBJ2-3; unclear D gene. The CDR3 spans 11 residues. Trimming removed 5 bases from V and 7 bases from J, with 10 bases in between. The germline V gene encodes CDR1 DFQATT and CDR2 SNEGSKA (reference sequence). DNA for the CDR3: TGCAGTGCTGCTCACGGAAATACGCAGTATTTT. Residues: CSAAHGNTQYF.

The chain carries TRBV6-1 and TRBJ2-3, with D perhaps matching TRBD2 (6 bases). The germline CDR1 and CDR2 sequences are MNHNS and SASEGT. The CDR3 extends over 20 amino acids. Trimming removed 5 bases at V and 1 base at J, with 28 bases between. The CDR3 nucleotides read TGTGCCAGCAGTCCTGGACGTCTACCCTTTAGCGGAGGGGGCACAGATACGCAGTATTTT. Protein: CASSPGRLPFSGGGTDTQYF.

The chain recombines TRBV7-3 with TRBJ1-2; TRBD1 matches 10 bases. With 4 bases clipped from V and 4 bases from J, the junction kept 6 bases outside the gene matches. The CDR3 sequence is 15 residues long. Germline V CDR1 and CDR2: SGHTA, FQGTGA. The CDR3 DNA sequence: TGTGCCAGCAGCTCGACAGGGGGCAATACCTATGGCTACACCTTC. Protein sequence: CASSSTGGNTYGYTF.

A few counts support this clonotype. The chain employs TRBV25-1 and TRBJ2-1; D gene ambiguous. V lost 5 bases and J 6 bases, leaving 5 bases between the germline ends. Germline V gene sequence: CDR1 MGHDK, CDR2 SYGVNS. The CDR3 contains 11 residues. CDR3: CASSKRNEQFF. In nucleotides, the CDR3 is TGTGCCAGCAGTAAGCGCAATGAGCAGTTCTTC.

The J gene is TRBJ2-7, the V gene TRBV6-1; 7 nucleotides align to TRBD2. With the DNA end fitting TRBJ2-5 better, the J assignment may be wrong. Per the germline V gene, CDR1 is MNHNS and CDR2 is SASEGT. This CDR3 has 16 amino acids. CDR3 nucleotides: TGTGCCAGCAGTGATATGGGGGGGAGAACGGGAGAGACCCAGTACTTC. Protein sequence: CASSDMGGRTGETQYF.

The rearrangement links TRBV7-2 to TRBJ2-7; D is possibly TRBD1 (6 bases). V lost 2 bases, J lost 1 base, and 12 bases lay in between. The CDR3 runs 15 residues. CDR1 is SGHTA and CDR2 is FQGNSA in the germline V gene. DNA for the CDR3: TGTGCCAGCAGCTTACAGGGGCAAAGGTCCTACGAGCAGTACTTC. It is translated as CASSLQGQRSYEQYF.

This chain uses TRBV2 with TRBJ2-1; tentatively, D is TRBD1 or TRBD2 (5 bases each). The CDR3 contains 16 residues. V gave up 3 bases and J gave up 4 bases, with 16 bases separating them. Germline V gene sequence: CDR1 SNHLY, CDR2 FYNNEI. The CDR3 nucleotides read TGTGCCAGCAGTGACGGGGCTACCGTAGAGTACAATGAGCAGTTCTTC. Protein sequence: CASSDGATVEYNEQFF. The whole variable domain, remainder taken from reference TRBV2 and TRBJ2-1, is EPEVTQTPSHQVTQMGQEVILRCVPISNHLYFYWYRQILGQKVEFLVSFYNNEISEKSEIFDDQFSVERPDGSNFTLKIRSTKLEDSAMYFCASSDGATVEYNEQFFGPGTRLTVL.